The 18 T cell receptor beta chains listed next were all sequenced from one sample in a study of patients and donors after allogeneic stem cell transplantation. Each CDR3 protein is one row after TCRdb ran MiXCR on the RT-PCR reads. The sample consists of 160,000 or so distinct CDR3 sequences, nearly 25% of them appearing once. Sequencing input: blood, either unsorted or a sorted T cell fraction (not recorded which). These receptors came from a human donor who was either an allogeneic HSCT recipient or a stem cell or donor lymphocyte infusion donor (not recorded which). It is not recorded whose cells these are; they may come from a transplant donor.

This clonotype has a handful of counts. The junction departs from germline at one end; a sequencing error may be responsible. The chain links TRBV12-3 or TRBV12-4 to TRBJ1-1; D not resolved. The CDR3 covers 13 residues. The CDR3 sequence is CASSLAMDTEAFF. The CDR3, as DNA: TGTGCTAGCAGTTTAGCGATGGACACTGAAGCTTTCTTT.

The chain couples TRBV7-2 to TRBJ2-4; 8 nucleotides match TRBD1. The V and J ends lost 5 bases and 0 bases, in that order; junction bases with no gene match: 18. CDR3 length: 20 residues. Germline loops: CDR1 SGHTA, CDR2 FQGNSA. Here the CDR3 reads CASSLHRDRLNTIAKNIQYF. The CDR3 region has the DNA TGTGCCAGCAGCCTGCACCGGGACAGGCTTAACACTATAGCCAAAAACATTCAGTACTTC.

This clonotype appeared a few times. This chain connects TRBV7-9 to TRBJ2-7; D is perhaps TRBD2 (6 bases). V shed 1 base and J shed 10 bases, with 17 bases lying between them. The germline CDR1 and CDR2 sequences are SEHNR and FQNEAQ (reference sequence). This CDR3 has 14 amino acids. The CDR3 sequence: CASSLEGDRDSQYF. CDR3 sequence (DNA): TGTGCCAGCAGCTTAGAAGGGGACCGGGACTCCCAGTACTTC.

This clonotype has just a few counts. The CDR3 loop is CASSHWIHNEQFF. The CDR3 bases are TGCGCCAGCAGCCATTGGATACACAATGAGCAGTTCTTC. The rearrangement joins TRBV5-1 to TRBJ2-1, with no clear D. Trimming stripped 4 bases from V and 5 bases from J, with 10 bases between. This CDR3 has 13 residues. Per germline, CDR1 SGHRS and CDR2 YFSETQ.

This clonotype rates as medium-sized (0.01 to 0.1%). J is TRBJ1-2 and V is TRBV29-1; D ambiguous. V gave up 3 bases and J gave up 7 bases, with 15 bases separating them. This CDR3 is 13 amino acids long. CDR1 SQVTM and CDR2 ANQGSEA come from the germline V gene. In DNA form, the CDR3 reads TGCAGCGTTGACGCCCAGGTCTTGGTTGGCTACACCTTC. Amino acids: CSVDAQVLVGYTF.

V is TRBV12-3 or TRBV12-4 and J is TRBJ2-1; D perhaps matches TRBD1 (6 bases). The CDR3 covers 15 residues. The germline V and J ends were trimmed by 5 bases and 5 bases, with 16 bases remaining between them. This chain's CDR3 is CASSPLGQIHNEQFF. In DNA form, the CDR3 reads TGTGCCAGCAGTCCTTTGGGACAAATCCACAATGAGCAGTTCTTC.

This chain links TRBV9 with TRBJ2-2; D is possibly TRBD1 (6 bases). In germline, CDR1 is SGDLS, CDR2 YYNGEE. V was pared by 3 bases and J by 5 bases, with 14 bases between. This CDR3 region has 15 residues. The CDR3 region has the DNA TGTGCCAGCAGCGGATCAGGGGTTGGGACCGGGGAGCTGTTTTTT. Its protein product is CASSGSGVGTGELFF.

This clonotype was observed a handful of times. V usage is TRBV27 and J usage is TRBJ1-1, with a tentative D call TRBD1 (5 bases). In germline, CDR1 is MNHEY, CDR2 SMNVEV (reference sequence). V was pared by 6 bases and J by 0 bases, with 20 bases between. The CDR3 covers 17 residues. The CDR3 region has the DNA TGTGCCAGCAGCCCCTGGACACCAGCCCCTATGAACACTGAAGCTTTCTTT. Translation gives CASSPWTPAPMNTEAFF.

The V and J genes are TRBV4-1 and TRBJ2-7; TRBD2 matches 7 bases. Germline assignment: CDR1 MGHRA and CDR2 YSYEKL. This CDR3 comprises 15 residues. V trimming: 5 bases; J trimming: 2 bases; junction bases outside the gene matches: 9. For the CDR3, the DNA is TGCGCCAGCAGCATCCAGACTAGCCGAACCTACGAGCAGTACTTC. Protein: CASSIQTSRTYEQYF.

The chain combines TRBV9 with TRBJ1-4; D unresolved. Per the germline V gene, CDR1 is SGDLS and CDR2 is YYNGEE. CDR3 length equals 13 residues. Trimming removed 7 bases at V and 6 bases at J, with 13 bases between. In nucleotides, the CDR3 is TGTGCCAGCGGTCCCGGGTGGGATGAAAAACTGTTTTTT. Its translation is CASGPGWDEKLFF.

This clonotype appeared a few times. The genes are TRBV5-1 and TRBJ1-6, with D unresolved. Trimming cost V 6 bases and J 4 bases, with 17 bases left between them. The CDR3 has 16 residues. Germline CDR1 is SGHRS and CDR2 is YFSETQ. CDR3 DNA sequence: TGCGCCAGCACCTCGGGAGGCGGGAGTTATAATTCACCCCTCCACTTT. Translated: CASTSGGGSYNSPLHF.

There are a few counts of this clonotype. The CDR3 protein is CSVDGVSKVASEAFF. For the CDR3, the DNA is TGCAGCGTTGACGGGGTTTCAAAGGTGGCATCAGAAGCTTTCTTT. The chain uses TRBV29-1 and TRBJ1-1; D is unclear. The CDR3 runs 15 residues. Germline V gene sequence: CDR1 SQVTM, CDR2 ANQGSEA. Trimming took 3 bases from V and 8 from J, leaving 22 bases between them. Complete variable domain (other parts from reference TRBV29-1 and TRBJ1-1): SAVISQKPSRDICQRGTSLTIQCQVDSQVTMMFWYRQQPGQSLTLIATANQGSEATYESGFVIDKFPISRPNLTFSTLTVSNMSPEDSSIYLCSVDGVSKVASEAFFGQGTRLTVV.

The gene calls are TRBV18 and TRBJ1-1; 9 bases fit TRBD1. The CDR3 covers 15 residues. J gave up 0 bases and V 5 bases, and 4 bases lay outside the gene matches. Looked up from germline, CDR1 is KGHSH and CDR2 is LQKENI. The CDR3 protein is CASSWTGDMNTEAFF. The CDR3 DNA sequence: TGTGCCAGCTCATGGACAGGGGACATGAACACTGAAGCTTTCTTT.

This clonotype was detected many times. J is TRBJ1-3 and V is TRBV7-9; D gene unclear. Germline CDR1 SEHNR, CDR2 FQNEAQ (reference sequence). V dropped 6 bases and J dropped 0 bases, with 12 bases sitting between them. CDR3 length: 15 amino acids. CDR3 nucleotide sequence: TGTGCCAGCAGTCCCGTTTTTGGCTCTGGAAACACCATATATTTT. The encoded protein is CASSPVFGSGNTIYF.

The chain carries TRBV27 and TRBJ1-1, with TRBD1 as a possible D gene (5 bases). This CDR3 has 13 amino acids. Looked up from germline, CDR1 is MNHEY and CDR2 is SMNVEV (reference sequence). Trimming left V 5 bases short and J 11 bases short, with 18 bases between. CDR3 amino acids: CASSALGTVSAFF. The CDR3 DNA sequence: TGTGCCAGCAGTGCACTCGGGACGGTGAGTGCTTTCTTT.

There are a few counts of this clonotype. The CDR3: CASSRSLAANEKLFF. CDR3 sequence (DNA): TGTGCCAGCAGCCGCTCCTTGGCAGCTAATGAAAAACTGTTTTTT. The rearrangement joins TRBV7-9 to TRBJ1-4; D unclear. Germline V lookup: CDR1 SEHNR, CDR2 FQNEAQ (reference sequence). This CDR3 spans 15 amino acids. Trimming cost V 5 bases and J 3 bases, with 13 bases left between them.

The chain uses TRBV5-1 and TRBJ2-5, with a possible D match to TRBD2 (5 bases). The germline gives CDR1 SGHRS, CDR2 YFSETQ. The CDR3 runs 17 residues. With 3 bases removed from V and 5 bases from J, the gap between germline ends came to 23 bases. The CDR3 region is CASSSRPIGDSGETQYF. CDR3 in DNA: TGCGCCAGCAGCTCCCGGCCCATCGGGGATTCGGGGGAGACCCAGTACTTC.

The chain uses TRBV6-6 and TRBJ2-2; D could derive from TRBD1 or TRBD2 (6 bases each). This CDR3 region has 15 residues. Germline-derived CDR1 and CDR2 are MNHNY and SVGAGI (reference sequence). V lost 2 bases to trimming and J lost 5 bases, with 12 bases between them. The CDR3 DNA follows: TGTGCCAGCAGTTACGTAAGGGGGGAAACCGGGGAGCTGTTTTTT. Its translation: CASSYVRGETGELFF.